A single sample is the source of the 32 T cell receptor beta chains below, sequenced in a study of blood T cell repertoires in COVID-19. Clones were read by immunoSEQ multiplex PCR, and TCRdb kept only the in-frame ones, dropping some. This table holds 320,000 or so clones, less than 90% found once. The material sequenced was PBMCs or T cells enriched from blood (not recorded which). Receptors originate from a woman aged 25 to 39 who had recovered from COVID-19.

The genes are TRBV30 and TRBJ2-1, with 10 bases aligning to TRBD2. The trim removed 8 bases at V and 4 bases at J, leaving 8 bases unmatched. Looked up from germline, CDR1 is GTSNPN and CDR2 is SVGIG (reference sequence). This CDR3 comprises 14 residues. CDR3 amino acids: CAGSSGGLYNEQFF. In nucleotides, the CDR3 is TGTGCCGGAAGTAGCGGGGGGTTGTACAATGAGCAGTTCTTC.

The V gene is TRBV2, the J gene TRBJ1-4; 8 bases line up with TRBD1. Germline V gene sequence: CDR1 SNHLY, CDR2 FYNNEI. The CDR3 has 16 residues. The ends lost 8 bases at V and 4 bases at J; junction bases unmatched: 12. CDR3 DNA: TGTGCCAGCCAGAGGCAGGGGGCGGGAAGTAATGAAAAACTGTTTTTT. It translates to CASQRQGAGSNEKLFF.

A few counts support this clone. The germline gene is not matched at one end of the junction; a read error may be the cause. DNA for the CDR3: TGTGCCAGCTCACCACCGGGCCGTCATTTGACGGTCTTT. This encodes CASSPPGRHLTVF. J is TRBJ1-1 and V is TRBV18; D is uncertain. Germline assignment: CDR1 KGHSH and CDR2 LQKENI. This CDR3 spans 13 amino acids. The full variable domain, its missing parts supplied by reference TRBV18 and TRBJ1-1, is NAGVMQNPRHLVRRRGQEARLRCSPMKGHSHVYWYRQLPEEGLKFMVYLQKENIIDESGMPKERFSAEFPKEGPSILRIQQVVRGDSAAYFCASSPPGRHLTVFGQGTRLTVV.

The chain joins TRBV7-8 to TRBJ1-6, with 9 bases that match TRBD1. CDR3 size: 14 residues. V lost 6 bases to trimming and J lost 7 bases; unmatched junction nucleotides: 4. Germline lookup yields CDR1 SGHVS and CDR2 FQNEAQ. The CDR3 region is CASRAGQGNSPLHF. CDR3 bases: TGTGCCAGCAGGGCGGGACAGGGAAATTCACCCCTCCACTTT.

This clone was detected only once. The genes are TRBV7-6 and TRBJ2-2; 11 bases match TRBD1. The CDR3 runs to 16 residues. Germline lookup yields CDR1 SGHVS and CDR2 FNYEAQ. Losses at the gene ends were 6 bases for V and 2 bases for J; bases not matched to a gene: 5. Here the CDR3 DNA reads TGTGCCAGCAGTAGGACAGGGGGCGCTAACACCGGGGAGCTGTTTTTT. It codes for CASSRTGGANTGELFF.

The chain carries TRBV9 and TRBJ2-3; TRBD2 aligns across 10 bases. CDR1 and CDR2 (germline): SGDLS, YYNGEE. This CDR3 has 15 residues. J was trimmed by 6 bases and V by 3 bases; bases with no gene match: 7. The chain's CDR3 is CASSESSGGTDTQYF. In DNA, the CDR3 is TGTGCCAGCAGCGAATCTAGCGGGGGTACCGATACGCAGTATTTT.

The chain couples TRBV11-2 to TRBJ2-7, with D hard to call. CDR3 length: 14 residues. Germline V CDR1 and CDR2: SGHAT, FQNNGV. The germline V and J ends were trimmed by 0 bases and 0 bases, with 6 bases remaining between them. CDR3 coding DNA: TGTGCCAGCAGCTTAGATCCGGTCTCCTACGAGCAGTACTTC. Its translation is CASSLDPVSYEQYF.

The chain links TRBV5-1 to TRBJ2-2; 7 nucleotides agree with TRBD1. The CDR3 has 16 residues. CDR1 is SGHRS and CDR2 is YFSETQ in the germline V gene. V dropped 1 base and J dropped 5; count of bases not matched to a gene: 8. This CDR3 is CASSLNRDSRTGELFF. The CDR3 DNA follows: TGCGCCAGCAGCTTGAACCGGGACAGCCGAACCGGGGAGCTGTTTTTT.

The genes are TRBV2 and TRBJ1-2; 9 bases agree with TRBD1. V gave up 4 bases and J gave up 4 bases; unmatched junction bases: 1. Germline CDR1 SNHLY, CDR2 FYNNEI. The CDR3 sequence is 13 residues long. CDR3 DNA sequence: TGTGCCAGCAGTGTGGGACAGGGCTATGGCTACACCTTC. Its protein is CASSVGQGYGYTF.

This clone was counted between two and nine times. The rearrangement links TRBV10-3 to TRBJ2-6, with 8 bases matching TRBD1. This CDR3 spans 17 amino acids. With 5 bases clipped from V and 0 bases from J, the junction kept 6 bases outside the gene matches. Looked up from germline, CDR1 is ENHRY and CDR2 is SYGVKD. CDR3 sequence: CAISSGGPSSGANVLTF. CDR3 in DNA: TGTGCCATCAGTTCAGGGGGCCCGAGCTCTGGGGCCAACGTCCTGACTTTC.

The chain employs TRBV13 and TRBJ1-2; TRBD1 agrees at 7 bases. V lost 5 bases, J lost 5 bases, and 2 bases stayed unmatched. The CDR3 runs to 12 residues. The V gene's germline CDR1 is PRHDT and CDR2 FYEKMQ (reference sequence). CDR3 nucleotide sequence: TGTGCCAGCAGCGGACAGGTTTATGGCTACACCTTC. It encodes CASSGQVYGYTF.

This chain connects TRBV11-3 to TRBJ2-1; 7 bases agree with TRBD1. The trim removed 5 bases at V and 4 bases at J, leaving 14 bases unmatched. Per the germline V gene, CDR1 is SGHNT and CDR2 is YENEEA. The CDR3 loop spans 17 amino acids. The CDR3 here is CASSVPQGTDRYNEQFF. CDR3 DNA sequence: TGTGCCAGCAGCGTACCCCAAGGGACAGACAGATACAATGAGCAGTTCTTC.

The CDR3 protein is CASSQPGGWGGKNIQYF. In nucleotides, the CDR3 is TGTGCCAGCAGCCAACCTGGAGGGTGGGGTGGCAAAAACATTCAGTACTTC. The rearrangement joins TRBV3-1 (or the pseudogene TRBV3-2) to TRBJ2-4; TRBD2 might be the D (6 bases). The germline V gene has CDR1 LGHDT and CDR2 YNNKEL (reference sequence). CDR3 length equals 17 residues. Trimming took off 2 bases at V and 3 bases at J, with 17 bases between the two ends.

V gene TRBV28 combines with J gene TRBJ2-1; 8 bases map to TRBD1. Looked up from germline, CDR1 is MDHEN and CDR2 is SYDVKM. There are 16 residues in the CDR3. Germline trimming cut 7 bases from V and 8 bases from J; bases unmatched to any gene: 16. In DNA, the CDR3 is TGTGCCAGCATCCGGACCGGGACAGGCCTCCGAGATGAGCAGTTCTTC. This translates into CASIRTGTGLRDEQFF.

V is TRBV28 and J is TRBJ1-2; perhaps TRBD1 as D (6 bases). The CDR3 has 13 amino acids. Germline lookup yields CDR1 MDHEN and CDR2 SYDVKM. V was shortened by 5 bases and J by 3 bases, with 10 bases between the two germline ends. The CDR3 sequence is CASSTQGHYGYTF. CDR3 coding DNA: TGTGCCAGCAGTACACAGGGCCACTATGGCTACACCTTC.

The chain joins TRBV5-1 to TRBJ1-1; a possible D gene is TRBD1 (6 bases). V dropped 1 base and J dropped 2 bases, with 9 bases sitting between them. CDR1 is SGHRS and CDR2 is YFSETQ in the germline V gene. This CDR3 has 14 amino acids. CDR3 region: CASSLQGYNTEAFF. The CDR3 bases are TGCGCCAGCAGCTTGCAGGGGTATAACACTGAAGCTTTCTTT.

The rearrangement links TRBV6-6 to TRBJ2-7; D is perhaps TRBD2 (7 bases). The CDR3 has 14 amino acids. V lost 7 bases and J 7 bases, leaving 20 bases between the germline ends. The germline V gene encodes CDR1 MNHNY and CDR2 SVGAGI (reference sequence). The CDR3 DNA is TGTGCCAGCATGGGGGGGACACCCAGGGAAGAGCAGTACTTC. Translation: CASMGGTPREEQYF.

This CDR3 reads CASSFGQKDYEQYF. The DNA of the CDR3 is TGTGCCAGCAGTTTCGGACAAAAGGACTACGAGCAGTACTTC. The J gene is TRBJ2-7, the V gene TRBV6-5, with a possible D match to TRBD1 (5 bases). This CDR3 has 14 amino acids. Germline V lookup: CDR1 MNHEY, CDR2 SVGAGI. The V end lost 4 bases, the J end lost 3 bases, and 13 bases lay between the germline ends.

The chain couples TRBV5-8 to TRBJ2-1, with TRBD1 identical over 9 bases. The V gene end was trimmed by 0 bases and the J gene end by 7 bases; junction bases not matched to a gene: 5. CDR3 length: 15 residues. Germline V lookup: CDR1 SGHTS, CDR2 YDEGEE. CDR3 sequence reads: CASSLVDRGRNEQFF. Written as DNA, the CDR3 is TGTGCCAGCAGCTTGGTGGACAGGGGACGAAATGAGCAGTTCTTC.

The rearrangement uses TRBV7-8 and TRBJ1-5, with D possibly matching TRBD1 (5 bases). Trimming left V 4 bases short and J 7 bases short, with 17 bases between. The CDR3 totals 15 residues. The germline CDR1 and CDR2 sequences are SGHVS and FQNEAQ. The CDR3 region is CASSSQTAGWQPQHF. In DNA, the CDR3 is TGTGCCAGCAGCTCCCAGACTGCAGGGTGGCAGCCCCAGCATTTT.

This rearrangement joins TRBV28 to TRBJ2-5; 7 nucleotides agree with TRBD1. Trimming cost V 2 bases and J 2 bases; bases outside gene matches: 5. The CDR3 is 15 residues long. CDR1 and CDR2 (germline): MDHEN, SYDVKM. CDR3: CASSLGPGGQETQYF. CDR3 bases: TGTGCCAGCAGTTTAGGTCCAGGGGGTCAAGAGACCCAGTACTTC.

Here the CDR3 DNA reads TGTGCCACCAGGGAGACCAGGGGAGCGTCGGCGAACACCGGGGAGCTGTTTTTT. Its protein product is CATRETRGASANTGELFF. The J gene is TRBJ2-2, the V gene TRBV24-1; weak D call: TRBD1 (6 bases). This CDR3 is 18 amino acids long. Germline V gene sequence: CDR1 KGHDR, CDR2 SFDVKD. V was pared by 7 bases and J by 0 bases, with 20 bases between.

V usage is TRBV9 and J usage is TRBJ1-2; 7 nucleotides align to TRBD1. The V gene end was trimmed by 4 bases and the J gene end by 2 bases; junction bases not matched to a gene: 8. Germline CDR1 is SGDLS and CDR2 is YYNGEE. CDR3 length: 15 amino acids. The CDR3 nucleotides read TGTGCCAGCAGCCCGAACAGGGGTCCAAACTATGGCTACACCTTC. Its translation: CASSPNRGPNYGYTF.

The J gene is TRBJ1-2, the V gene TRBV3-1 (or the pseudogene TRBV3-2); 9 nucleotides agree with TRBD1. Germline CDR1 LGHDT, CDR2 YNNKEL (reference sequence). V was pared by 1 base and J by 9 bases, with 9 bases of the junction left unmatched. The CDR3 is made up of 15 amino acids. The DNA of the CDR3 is TGTGCCAGCAGCCAAGGCCTACAGGGGGCGAGGAGCTACACCTTC. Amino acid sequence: CASSQGLQGARSYTF.

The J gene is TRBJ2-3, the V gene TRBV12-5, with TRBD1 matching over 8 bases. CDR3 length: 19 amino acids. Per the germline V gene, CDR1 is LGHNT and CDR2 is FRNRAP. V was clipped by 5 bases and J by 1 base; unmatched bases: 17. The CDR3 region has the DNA TGTGCTAGTGGTGAAACCCGGACAGGGTGGGACTGGGGCACAGATACGCAGTATTTT. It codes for CASGETRTGWDWGTDTQYF.

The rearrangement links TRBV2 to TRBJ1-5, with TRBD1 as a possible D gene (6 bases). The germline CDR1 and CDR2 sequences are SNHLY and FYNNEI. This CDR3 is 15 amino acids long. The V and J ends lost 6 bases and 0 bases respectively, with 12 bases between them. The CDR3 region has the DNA TGTGCCAGCAGCCCACAGGGTTATAGCAATCAGCCCCAGCATTTT. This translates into CASSPQGYSNQPQHF.

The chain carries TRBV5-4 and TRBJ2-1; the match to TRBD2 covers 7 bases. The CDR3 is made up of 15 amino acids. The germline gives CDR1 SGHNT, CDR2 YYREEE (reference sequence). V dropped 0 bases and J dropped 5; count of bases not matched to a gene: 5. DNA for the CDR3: TGTGCCAGCAGCTTGGTGTCCGGGGGGAACAATGAGCAGTTCTTC. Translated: CASSLVSGGNNEQFF. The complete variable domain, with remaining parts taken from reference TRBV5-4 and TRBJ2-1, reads ETGVTQSPTHLIKTRGQQVTLRCSSQSGHNTVSWYQQALGQGPQFIFQYYREEENGRGNFPPRFSGLQFPNYSSELNVNALELDDSALYLCASSLVSGGNNEQFFGPGTRLTVL.

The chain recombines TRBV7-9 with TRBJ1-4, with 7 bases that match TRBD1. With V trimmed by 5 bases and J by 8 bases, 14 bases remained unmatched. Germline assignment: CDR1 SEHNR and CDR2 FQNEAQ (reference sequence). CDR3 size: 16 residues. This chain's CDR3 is CASSRQGSSVEEKLFF. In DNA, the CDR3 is TGTGCCAGCAGCCGACAGGGATCGTCAGTTGAGGAAAAACTGTTTTTT.

CDR3 loop: CASSPAYNEQFF. The CDR3 nucleotides are TGTGCCAGCAGTCCGGCCTACAATGAGCAGTTCTTC. This sequence joins TRBV27 and TRBJ2-1; no clear D. Deletions cut 5 bases from V and 2 bases from J, with 4 bases between. The CDR3 spans 12 residues. The germline CDR1 and CDR2 sequences are MNHEY and SMNVEV (reference sequence).

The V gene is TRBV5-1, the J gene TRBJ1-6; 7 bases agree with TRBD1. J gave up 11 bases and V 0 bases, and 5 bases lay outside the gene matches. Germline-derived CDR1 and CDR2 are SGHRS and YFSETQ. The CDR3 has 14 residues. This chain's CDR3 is CASSLGQGSPPLHF. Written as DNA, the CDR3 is TGCGCCAGCAGCTTGGGACAGGGTAGCCCACCCCTCCACTTT.

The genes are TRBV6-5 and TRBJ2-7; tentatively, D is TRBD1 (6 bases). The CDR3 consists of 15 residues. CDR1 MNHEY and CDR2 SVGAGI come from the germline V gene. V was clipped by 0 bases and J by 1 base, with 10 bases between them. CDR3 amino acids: CASSYSQTGSYEQYF. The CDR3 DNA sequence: TGTGCCAGCAGTTACTCGCAGACAGGATCCTACGAGCAGTACTTC.

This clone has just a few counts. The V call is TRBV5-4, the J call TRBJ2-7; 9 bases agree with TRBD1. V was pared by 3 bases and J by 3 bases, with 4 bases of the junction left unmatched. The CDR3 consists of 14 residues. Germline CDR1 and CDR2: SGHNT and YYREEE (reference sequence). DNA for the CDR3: TGTGCCAGCAGCTGGGACAGGGTCGGCTACGAGCAGTACTTC. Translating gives CASSWDRVGYEQYF.